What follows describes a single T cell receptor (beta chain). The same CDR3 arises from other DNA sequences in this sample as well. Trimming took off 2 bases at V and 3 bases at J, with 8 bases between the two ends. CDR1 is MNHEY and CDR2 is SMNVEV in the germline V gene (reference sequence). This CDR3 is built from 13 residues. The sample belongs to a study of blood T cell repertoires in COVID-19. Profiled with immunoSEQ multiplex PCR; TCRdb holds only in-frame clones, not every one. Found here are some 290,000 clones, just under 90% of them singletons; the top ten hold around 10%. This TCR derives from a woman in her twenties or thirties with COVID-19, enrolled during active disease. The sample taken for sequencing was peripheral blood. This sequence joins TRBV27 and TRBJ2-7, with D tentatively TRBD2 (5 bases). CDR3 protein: CASSLGRDYEQYF. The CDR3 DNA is TGTGCCAGCAGTTTAGGACGGGACTACGAGCAGTACTTC.